Below are 23 T cell receptor beta chains sequenced from a single sample in a study of T cells in Graves' hyperthyroidism and ophthalmopathy. Regions amplified from RNA transcripts were the TCR beta CDR3 regions. Primed by the HTBI set, a first-round RT-PCR was run on the TCR CDR3. TCRdb itself ran the multiplex PCR reads through MiXCR, one entry per CDR3 protein. The sample yields a few hundred thousand distinct CDR3 sequences, roughly 16% seen once. Sample: blood. The receptor source for this set is a woman between 40 and 55 years old with Graves' ophthalmopathy.

Remarks on this clonotype: It may be a read error: a sequence one base away is much more abundant. This sequence joins TRBV6-2 or TRBV6-3 and TRBJ2-3, with D possibly TRBD1 on 6 matching bases. V was clipped by 7 bases and J by 2 bases, with 16 bases between them. The germline gives CDR1 MNHEY, CDR2 SVGEGT. The CDR3 consists of 15 residues. The CDR3 spells CASNKQGVSTDTQYF. The CDR3 region has the DNA TGTGCCAGCAATAAACAGGGAGTCTCCACAGATACGCAGTATTTT.

This clonotype was seen ten or more times. This sequence joins TRBV3-1 and TRBJ2-2, with 7 positions matching TRBD1. The CDR3 consists of 16 residues. Germline V gene data show CDR1 as LGHDT and CDR2 as YNNKEL (reference sequence). Losses at the gene ends were 2 bases for V and 4 bases for J; bases not matched to a gene: 7. The CDR3 bases are TGTGCCAGCAGCCAACGCCAGGGGGTGGGCACCGGGGAGCTGTTTTTT. Translated: CASSQRQGVGTGELFF.

This clonotype was recorded many times. The V call is TRBV30, the J call TRBJ1-2, with a tentative D call TRBD1 (5 bases). Trimming took off 0 bases at V and 7 bases at J, with 12 bases between the two ends. CDR1 GTSNPN and CDR2 SVGIG come from the germline V gene (reference sequence). CDR3 length equals 13 residues. The CDR3 is CAWSVGGGGGYTF. The CDR3 nucleotides are TGTGCCTGGAGTGTCGGGGGTGGAGGTGGCTACACCTTC.

This clonotype was observed a few times. The genes are TRBV4-2 and TRBJ2-1; the D gene is possibly TRBD2 (6 bases). CDR3 length equals 15 residues. V lost 1 base and J 5 bases, leaving 12 bases between the germline ends. Germline lookup yields CDR1 LGHNA and CDR2 YNFKEQ. CDR3 region: CASSQVAGNNNEQFF. In DNA form, the CDR3 reads TGTGCCAGCAGCCAAGTGGCGGGGAACAACAATGAGCAGTTCTTC.

At least ten counts were recorded for this clonotype. The genes are TRBV5-1 and TRBJ2-7; TRBD2 matches at 13 bases. CDR3 size: 14 residues. The V gene's germline CDR1 is SGHRS and CDR2 YFSETQ. J was trimmed by 7 bases and V by 7 bases; bases with no gene match: 8. The CDR3 here is CASGRLAGGLEQYF. As DNA, the CDR3 is TGCGCCAGCGGACGACTAGCGGGAGGTCTGGAGCAGTACTTC.

This clonotype has a count of ten or more. The J gene is TRBJ2-5, the V gene TRBV29-1; 10 nucleotides align to TRBD1. The J segment lost 5 bases and the V segment lost 2 bases, leaving 2 bases of the junction unmatched. This CDR3 is built from 13 residues. Germline lookup yields CDR1 SQVTM and CDR2 ANQGSEA. The DNA for the CDR3 is TGCAGCGTTGAAAGGGACAGGGGCGAGACCCAGTACTTC. Amino acid sequence: CSVERDRGETQYF. Based on the CDR3 plus reference TRBV29-1 and TRBJ2-5, the full variable domain is SAVISQKPSRDICQRGTSLTIQCQVDSQVTMMFWYRQQPGQSLTLIATANQGSEATYESGFVIDKFPISRPNLTFSTLTVSNMSPEDSSIYLCSVERDRGETQYFGPGTRLLVL.

On this clonotype itself: A much larger clone differs from this one at a single base, so this may be a read error. The rearrangement joins TRBV12-3 or TRBV12-4 to TRBJ1-5; the D gene is possibly TRBD1 (6 bases). The CDR3 has 14 residues. The CDR3 sequence is CASRLTGRKQPQHF. CDR3 coding DNA: TGTGCCAGCAGACTGACAGGACGCAAACAGCCCCAGCATTTT.

This clonotype showed up many times. The rearrangement uses TRBV7-2 and TRBJ1-6; D is unresolved. Deletions cut 5 bases from V and 9 bases from J, with 17 bases between. CDR1 SGHTA and CDR2 FQGNSA come from the germline V gene. The CDR3 spans 15 residues. The CDR3 region is CASSLTRPRASPLHF. The CDR3 DNA is TGTGCCAGCAGCCTAACCCGGCCTAGGGCTTCACCCCTCCACTTT.

The genes are TRBV28 and TRBJ2-3; 13 nucleotides match TRBD2. The CDR3 runs 15 residues. V shed 5 bases and J 5 bases; nucleotides not matched to a gene: 4. Germline V gene data show CDR1 as MDHEN and CDR2 as SYDVKM. The chain's CDR3 is CASSPTSGREDTQYF. Here the CDR3 DNA reads TGTGCCAGCAGTCCAACTAGCGGGAGGGAAGATACGCAGTATTTT.

This clonotype has a count of ten or more. The chain carries TRBV20-1 and TRBJ1-5, with D possibly matching TRBD1 (5 bases). The CDR3 has 15 residues. The V gene lost 4 bases and the J gene lost 2 bases, with 15 bases spanning the gap. The germline gives CDR1 DFQATT, CDR2 SNEGSKA (reference sequence). The DNA of the CDR3 is TGCAGTGCTACCAAATCAGGGTTGGGCAATCAGCCCCAGCATTTT. Encoded protein: CSATKSGLGNQPQHF.

This clonotype was seen many times. This chain connects TRBV12-3 or TRBV12-4 to TRBJ2-7, with 8 bases aligning to TRBD1. J gave up 4 bases and V 3 bases, and 8 bases lay outside the gene matches. This CDR3 region has 15 residues. The CDR3: CASSLAGTGFYEQYF. CDR3 sequence (DNA): TGTGCCAGCAGTTTGGCCGGGACAGGATTTTACGAGCAGTACTTC.

This sequence joins TRBV2 and TRBJ1-1; no clear D. The germline gives CDR1 SNHLY, CDR2 FYNNEI. Deletions cut 8 bases from V and 3 bases from J, with 7 bases between. This CDR3 has 11 residues. CDR3 amino acids: CASLAYTEAFF. CDR3 DNA: TGTGCCAGCCTTGCTTACACTGAAGCTTTCTTT.

Notes on this clonotype: Possible read error: a much larger clone is one base away. Here the CDR3 reads CASSFGRVGPQHF. DNA of the CDR3: TGTGCCAGCAGTTTCGGCAGGGTTGGGCCCCAGCATTTT. V is TRBV2 and J is TRBJ1-5; tentative D call: TRBD1 (5 bases). Per the germline V gene, CDR1 is SNHLY and CDR2 is FYNNEI. The V end was cut by 5 bases, the J end by 9 bases, with 14 bases between. The CDR3 is 13 amino acids.

This clonotype was counted at least ten times. The rearrangement links TRBV3-1 to TRBJ1-2; 7 bases are a match to TRBD1. The germline V gene has CDR1 LGHDT and CDR2 YNNKEL (reference sequence). V dropped 1 base and J dropped 4; count of bases not matched to a gene: 9. The CDR3 is 16 residues long. CDR3 DNA: TGTGCCAGCAGCCAAGGCCCGGACAGGTCTAGCTATGGCTACACCTTC. It is translated as CASSQGPDRSSYGYTF.

The J gene is TRBJ1-3, the V gene TRBV9; the match to TRBD1 covers 9 bases. With 4 bases clipped from V and 2 bases from J, the junction kept 13 bases outside the gene matches. The CDR3 spans 18 residues. The germline gives CDR1 SGDLS, CDR2 YYNGEE. CDR3 sequence: CASSPTVRQGGPGNTIYF. As DNA, the CDR3 is TGTGCCAGCAGCCCTACAGTACGACAGGGGGGCCCTGGAAACACCATATATTTT.

This clonotype was recorded at least ten times. This sequence joins TRBV20-1 and TRBJ2-5; unclear D gene. The V end was cut by 3 bases, the J end by 3 bases, with 8 bases between. The CDR3 contains 12 residues. Germline CDR1 and CDR2: DFQATT and SNEGSKA (reference sequence). The CDR3 region is CSASLQEETQYF. The CDR3 bases are TGCAGTGCTAGTCTCCAGGAAGAGACCCAGTACTTC.

The chain is built from TRBV5-1 and TRBJ2-5, with D possibly being TRBD1 or TRBD2 (5 bases each). Deletions cut 4 bases from V and 2 bases from J, with 12 bases between. The length of the CDR3 is 14 residues. The germline V gene encodes CDR1 SGHRS and CDR2 YFSETQ. Here the CDR3 DNA reads TGCGCCAGCAGCGGGGGACGGGAACAAGAGACCCAGTACTTC. Translation gives CASSGGREQETQYF.

There are many counts of this clonotype. The chain has TRBV20-1 and TRBJ2-7; D is undetermined. V lost 6 bases to trimming and J lost 3 bases, with 18 bases between them. CDR1 is DFQATT and CDR2 is SNEGSKA in the germline V gene (reference sequence). This CDR3 has 14 residues. The CDR3, as DNA: TGCAGTGCAAGTCGGTCAGCCGAGTTCTACGAGCAGTACTTC. Translation: CSASRSAEFYEQYF.

Many counts were recorded for this clonotype. The DNA for the CDR3 is TGTGCCAGCAGCTTCGGAGGGTTCTCAAACAATGAGCAGTTCTTC. Residues: CASSFGGFSNNEQFF. The rearrangement uses TRBV7-9 and TRBJ2-1; possible D gene TRBD2, 6 bases. V gave up 3 bases and J gave up 5 bases, with 14 bases separating them. The CDR3 is 15 residues long. The V gene's germline CDR1 is SEHNR and CDR2 FQNEAQ (reference sequence). The whole variable domain, remainder taken from reference TRBV7-9 and TRBJ2-1, is DTGVSQNPRHKITKRGQNVTFRCDPISEHNRLYWYRQTLGQGPEFLTYFQNEAQLEKSRLLSDRFSAERPKGSFSTLEIQRTEQGDSAMYLCASSFGGFSNNEQFFGPGTRLTVL.

Worth noting for this clonotype: This may be a read error: a much more frequent sequence differs by one nucleotide. This sequence joins TRBV30 and TRBJ2-7; 7 bases match TRBD2. This CDR3 region has 12 residues. From germline, CDR1 is GTSNPN and CDR2 SVGIG (reference sequence). J gave up 7 bases and V 3 bases, and 6 bases lay outside the gene matches. The DNA of the CDR3 is TGTGCCTGGAGGGGAGGGGACGAGGAGCAGTACTTC. This translates into CAWRGGDEEQYF.

This clonotype was counted ten times or more. V usage is TRBV5-8 and J usage is TRBJ2-5; tentatively, D is TRBD1 (6 bases). Looked up from germline, CDR1 is SGHTS and CDR2 is YDEGEE. V gave up 2 bases and J gave up 4 bases, with 9 bases separating them. The CDR3 is made up of 13 amino acids. CDR3 sequence reads: CASSFARGETQYF. DNA for the CDR3: TGTGCCAGCAGCTTTGCCAGGGGAGAGACCCAGTACTTC.

This clonotype was observed at least ten times. The genes are TRBV28 and TRBJ2-3; D might be TRBD1 (7 bases). Germline CDR1 reads MDHEN; CDR2 reads SYDVKM. The CDR3 is 15 amino acids. V was cut by 7 bases and J by 2 bases, with 16 bases left in between. Here the CDR3 DNA reads TGTGCCAGCATCCAGGGGGGACCTCTCACAGATACGCAGTATTTT. Translated: CASIQGGPLTDTQYF.

This clonotype occurred a few times. J is TRBJ2-1 and V is TRBV6-2 or TRBV6-3, with TRBD2 matching 14 bases. The CDR3 consists of 15 residues. V lost 5 bases to trimming and J lost 8 bases; unmatched junction nucleotides: 5. Germline V gene sequence: CDR1 MNHEY, CDR2 SVGEGT. CDR3: CASSRLAGGLDEQFF. CDR3 DNA: TGTGCCAGCAGTAGACTAGCGGGGGGGCTGGATGAGCAGTTCTTC.